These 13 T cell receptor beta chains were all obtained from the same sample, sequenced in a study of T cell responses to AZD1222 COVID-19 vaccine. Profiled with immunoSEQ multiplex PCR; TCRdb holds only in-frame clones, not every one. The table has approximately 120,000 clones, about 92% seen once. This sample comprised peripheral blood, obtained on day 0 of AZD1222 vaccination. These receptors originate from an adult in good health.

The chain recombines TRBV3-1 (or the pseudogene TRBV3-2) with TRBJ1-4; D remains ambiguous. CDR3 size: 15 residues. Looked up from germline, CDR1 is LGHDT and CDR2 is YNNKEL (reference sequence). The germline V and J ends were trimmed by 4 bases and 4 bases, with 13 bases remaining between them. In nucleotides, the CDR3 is TGTGCCAGCAGCCCCAGAGCTACAGATAATGAAAAACTGTTTTTT. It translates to CASSPRATDNEKLFF.

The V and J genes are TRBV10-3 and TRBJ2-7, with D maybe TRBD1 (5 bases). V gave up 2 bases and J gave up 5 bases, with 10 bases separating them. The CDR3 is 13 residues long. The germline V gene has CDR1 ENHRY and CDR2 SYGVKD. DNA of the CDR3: TGTGCCATCAGTGAGGCGCCAGGGAACGAGCAGTACTTC. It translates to CAISEAPGNEQYF.

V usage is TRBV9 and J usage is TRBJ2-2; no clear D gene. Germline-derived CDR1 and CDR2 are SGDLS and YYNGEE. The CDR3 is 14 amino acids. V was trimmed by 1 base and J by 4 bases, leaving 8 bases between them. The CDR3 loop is CASSVRHFTGELFF. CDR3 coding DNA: TGTGCCAGCAGCGTAAGGCATTTCACCGGGGAGCTGTTTTTT.

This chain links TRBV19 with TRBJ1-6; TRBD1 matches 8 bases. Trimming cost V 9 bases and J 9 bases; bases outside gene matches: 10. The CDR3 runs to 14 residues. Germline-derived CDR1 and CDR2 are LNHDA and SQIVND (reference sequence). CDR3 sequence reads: CASRRRDRSSPLHF. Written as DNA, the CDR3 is TGTGCCAGCCGCCGGCGGGACAGGAGTTCACCCCTCCACTTT.

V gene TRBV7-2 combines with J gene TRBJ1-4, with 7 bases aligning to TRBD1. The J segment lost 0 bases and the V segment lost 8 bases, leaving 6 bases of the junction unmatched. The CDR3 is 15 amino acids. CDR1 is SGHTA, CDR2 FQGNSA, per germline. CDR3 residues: CASAGQTSTNEKLFF. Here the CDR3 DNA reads TGTGCCAGCGCGGGACAGACCTCAACTAATGAAAAACTGTTTTTT.

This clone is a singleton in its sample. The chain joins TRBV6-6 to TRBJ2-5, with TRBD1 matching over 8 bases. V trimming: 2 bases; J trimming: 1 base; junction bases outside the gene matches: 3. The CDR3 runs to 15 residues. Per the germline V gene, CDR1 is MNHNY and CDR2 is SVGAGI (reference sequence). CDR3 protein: CASSYAGQAQETQYF. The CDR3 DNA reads TGTGCCAGCAGTTACGCGGGACAGGCCCAAGAGACCCAGTACTTC.

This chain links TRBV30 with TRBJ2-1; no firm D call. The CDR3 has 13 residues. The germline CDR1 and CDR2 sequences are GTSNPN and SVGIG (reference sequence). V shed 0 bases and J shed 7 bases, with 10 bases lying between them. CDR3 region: CAWSVRAPNEQFF. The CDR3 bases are TGTGCCTGGAGTGTACGTGCGCCGAATGAGCAGTTCTTC.

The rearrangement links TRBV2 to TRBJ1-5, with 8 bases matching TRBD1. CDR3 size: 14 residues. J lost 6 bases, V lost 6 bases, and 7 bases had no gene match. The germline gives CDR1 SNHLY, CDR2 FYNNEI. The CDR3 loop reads CASRMDRVTQPQHF. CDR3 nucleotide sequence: TGTGCCAGCAGGATGGACAGGGTAACTCAGCCCCAGCATTTT.

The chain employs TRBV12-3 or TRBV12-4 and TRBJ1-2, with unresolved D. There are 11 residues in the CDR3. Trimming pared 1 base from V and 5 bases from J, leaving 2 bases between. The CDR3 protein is CASSLGYGYTF. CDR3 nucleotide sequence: TGTGCCAGCAGTTTAGGGTATGGCTACACCTTC.

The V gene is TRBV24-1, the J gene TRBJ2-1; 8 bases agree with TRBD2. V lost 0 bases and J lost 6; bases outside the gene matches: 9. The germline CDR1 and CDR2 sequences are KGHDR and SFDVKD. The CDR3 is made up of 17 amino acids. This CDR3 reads CATSDLRIAGPINEQFF. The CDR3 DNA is TGTGCCACCAGTGATTTGCGTATAGCGGGACCCATCAATGAGCAGTTCTTC.

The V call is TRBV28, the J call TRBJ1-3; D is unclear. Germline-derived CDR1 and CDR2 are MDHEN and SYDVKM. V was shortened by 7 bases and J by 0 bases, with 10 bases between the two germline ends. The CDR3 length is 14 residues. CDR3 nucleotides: TGTGCCAGCAATTCCGCACGCTCTGGAAACACCATATATTTT. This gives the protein CASNSARSGNTIYF.

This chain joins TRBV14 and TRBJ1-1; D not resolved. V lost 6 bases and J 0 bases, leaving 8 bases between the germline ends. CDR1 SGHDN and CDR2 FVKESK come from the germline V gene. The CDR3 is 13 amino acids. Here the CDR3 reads CASSRELNTEAFF. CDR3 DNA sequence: TGTGCCAGCAGTCGGGAGTTGAACACTGAAGCTTTCTTT.

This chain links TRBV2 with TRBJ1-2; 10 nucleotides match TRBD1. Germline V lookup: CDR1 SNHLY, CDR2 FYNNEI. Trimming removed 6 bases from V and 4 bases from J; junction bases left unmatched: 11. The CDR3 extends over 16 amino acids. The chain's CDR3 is CASSRDRGNLGYGYTF. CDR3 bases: TGTGCCAGCAGCCGGGACAGGGGTAATCTAGGCTATGGCTACACCTTC.